The clone carrying this T cell receptor (beta chain) was detected once. This sample is part of a study of blood T cell repertoires in COVID-19. About the study: Specimens from acute and convalescent COVID-19 originated in the United States, Italy and Spain.

Using immunoSEQ multiplex PCR, the repertoire was profiled, and TCRdb retains in-frame clones only, with some absent. The sample yields 150,000 or so clones, about 81% seen once. Germline CDR1 is SGHRS and CDR2 is YFSETQ. Trimming left V 4 bases short and J 5 bases short, with 22 bases between. The CDR3 length is 16 residues. The genes are TRBV5-1 and TRBJ2-7; possibly TRBD2 for D (7 bases). The source material was peripheral blood. The sequence came from a human donor in a cohort sampled during active COVID-19. CDR3 sequence reads: CASSPLGPGGGNEQYF. DNA of the CDR3: TGCGCCAGCAGCCCCCTCGGTCCGGGGGGCGGGAACGAGCAGTACTTC.